Listed here are 19 T cell receptor beta chains from one sample, sequenced in a study of beta chain features in type 1 diabetes. Every isolated RNA sample was fully reverse transcribed, so sequencing captured expressed TCRB transcripts. Sequencing used immunoSEQ multiplex PCR; TCRdb keeps in-frame clones, though not all of them. The sample shows about 360,000 clones, around an eighth of them seen only once. The sequenced sample consisted of naive CD4+ T cells from blood. These receptors came from a man between 18 and 35 years old in good health.

The rearrangement links TRBV28 to TRBJ1-2, with unresolved D. The CDR3 is 14 residues long. Germline lookup yields CDR1 MDHEN and CDR2 SYDVKM. V was trimmed by 3 bases and J by 0 bases, leaving 8 bases between them. CDR3 in DNA: TGTGCCAGCAGTTTGCCCGGGGCTAACTATGGCTACACCTTC. This codes for CASSLPGANYGYTF.

The sample holds a few counts of this clone. This chain links TRBV6-5 with TRBJ2-7; TRBD2 matches 8 bases. The CDR3 runs to 15 residues. The germline gives CDR1 MNHEY, CDR2 SVGAGI. The junction had 2 bases not matched to a gene; V was cut back by 0 bases and J by 1 base. CDR3 nucleotides: TGTGCCAGCAGTTACTCATCTAGCGGGTCCTACGAGCAGTACTTC. Encoded protein: CASSYSSSGSYEQYF.

V usage is TRBV29-1 and J usage is TRBJ1-2; 12 bases fit TRBD1. After removal of 7 bases from V and 5 bases from J, the junction contained 5 bases not matched to a gene. The germline gives CDR1 SQVTM, CDR2 ANQGSEA. The CDR3 extends over 13 amino acids. The CDR3 coding sequence is TGCAGCGCAGGGACAGGGGGCCTTTATGGCTACACCTTC. Amino acid sequence: CSAGTGGLYGYTF.

This clone has just a few counts. Other DNA sequences within the sample encode an identical CDR3. The chain links TRBV7-2 to TRBJ2-1; D is possibly TRBD2 (5 bases). This CDR3 contains 15 residues. Germline V CDR1 and CDR2: SGHTA, FQGNSA. The V end lost 1 base, the J end lost 0 bases, and 7 bases lay between the germline ends. CDR3 nucleotides: TGTGCCAGCAGCTTAGTGGGGAGCTCCTACAATGAGCAGTTCTTC. Translation: CASSLVGSSYNEQFF.

This clone occurred a few times. The rearrangement joins TRBV7-9 to TRBJ2-1; 8 nucleotides line up with TRBD2. Germline-derived CDR1 and CDR2 are SEHNR and FQNEAQ (reference sequence). After removal of 7 bases from V and 15 bases from J, the junction contained 5 bases not matched to a gene. The CDR3 totals 10 residues. The CDR3 region is CASIETSAFF. The CDR3, as DNA: TGTGCCAGCATTGAGACTAGCGCGTTCTTC.

This clone was counted between two and nine times. This rearrangement joins TRBV30 to TRBJ2-1, with 12 bases identical to TRBD2. Losses at the gene ends were 4 bases for V and 6 bases for J; bases not matched to a gene: 4. The CDR3 runs to 14 residues. Per germline, CDR1 GTSNPN and CDR2 SVGIG (reference sequence). The CDR3, as DNA: TGTGCCTGGACCGGACTAGCGGGGATCAATGAGCAGTTCTTC. Its translation: CAWTGLAGINEQFF.

V is TRBV30 and J is TRBJ2-7; 7 bases are a match to TRBD1. The V and J ends lost 5 bases and 6 bases, in that order; junction bases with no gene match: 7. This CDR3 has 12 amino acids. CDR1 is GTSNPN and CDR2 is SVGIG in the germline V gene (reference sequence). CDR3 residues: CAWATGLGEQYF. The DNA for the CDR3 is TGTGCCTGGGCGACAGGGTTAGGCGAGCAGTACTTC.

This clone was seen more than once but under ten times. This sequence joins TRBV9 and TRBJ2-1, with TRBD2 identical over 9 bases. The CDR3 spans 15 residues. Germline V gene lookup returns CDR1 SGDLS and CDR2 YYNGEE. The J segment lost 9 bases and the V segment lost 3 bases, leaving 10 bases of the junction unmatched. CDR3 residues: CASSAPGLALSEQFF. The CDR3 nucleotides read TGTGCCAGCAGCGCACCGGGACTAGCCCTAAGTGAGCAGTTCTTC.

This clone has only a few counts. The chain combines TRBV30 with TRBJ1-1; D gene ambiguous. In germline, CDR1 is GTSNPN, CDR2 SVGIG (reference sequence). This CDR3 comprises 13 residues. Between the trimmed V and J ends, which lost 3 bases and 0 bases, there was a span of 8 bases. This CDR3 reads CAWRIQLNTEAFF. The CDR3 DNA reads TGTGCCTGGAGGATCCAGTTGAACACTGAAGCTTTCTTT.

The rearrangement links TRBV4-3 to TRBJ2-5; D ambiguous. The V gene's germline CDR1 is LGHNA and CDR2 YSLEER. Between the trimmed V and J ends, which lost 1 base and 5 bases, there was a span of 14 bases. The CDR3 runs 15 residues. The CDR3 loop reads CASSQGITERETQYF. The DNA for the CDR3 is TGCGCCAGCAGCCAAGGTATCACGGAGAGGGAGACCCAGTACTTC.

This clone showed up many times. The V call is TRBV28, the J call TRBJ2-3, with D perhaps TRBD1 (6 bases). CDR3 size: 13 residues. Germline V gene data show CDR1 as MDHEN and CDR2 as SYDVKM. V shed 2 bases and J shed 7 bases, with 10 bases lying between them. The CDR3 region is CASSLPQGNTQYF. CDR3 coding DNA: TGTGCCAGCAGTTTACCCCAGGGGAATACGCAGTATTTT.

A few counts support this clone. At one end the junction does not follow the germline gene, possibly because of a read error. The gene calls are TRBV7-7 and TRBJ2-7; D is perhaps TRBD1 (6 bases). The CDR3 length is 15 residues. Germline values: CDR1 SSHAT, CDR2 FNYEAQ (reference sequence). DNA for the CDR3: TGTGCTAGCAGCTTTTCGGACAGCGATCTCTACGAGCAGTACTTC. Protein sequence: CASSFSDSDLYEQYF.

This clone was counted a few times. This chain links TRBV4-3 with TRBJ2-1; unclear D gene. The CDR3 contains 14 residues. Germline V CDR1 and CDR2: LGHNA, YSLEER. The germline V and J ends were trimmed by 1 base and 8 bases, with 12 bases remaining between them. The CDR3 reads CASSQVASEDEQFF. In DNA, the CDR3 is TGCGCCAGCAGCCAAGTCGCAAGTGAGGATGAGCAGTTCTTC.

The rearrangement uses TRBV28 and TRBJ2-7, with TRBD2 matching 10 bases. CDR1 is MDHEN and CDR2 is SYDVKM in the germline V gene. The junction had 8 bases not matched to a gene; V was cut back by 6 bases and J by 6 bases. The CDR3 runs to 14 residues. The CDR3 DNA reads as TGTGCCAGCAGAGGTAGCGGGAGGACGGCCGAGCAGTACTTC. Protein sequence: CASRGSGRTAEQYF.

This clone appeared a few times. V usage is TRBV9 and J usage is TRBJ1-2, with 7 bases fitting TRBD1. The germline V gene encodes CDR1 SGDLS and CDR2 YYNGEE. V was pared by 3 bases and J by 2 bases, with 7 bases of the junction left unmatched. There are 15 residues in the CDR3. CDR3 sequence: CASSAGGQPNYGYTF. The CDR3 DNA sequence: TGTGCCAGCAGCGCTGGGGGACAGCCAAACTATGGCTACACCTTC. Looking up the rest from reference TRBV9 and TRBJ1-2 gives the full variable domain: DSGVTQTPKHLITATGQRVTLRCSPRSGDLSVYWYQQSLDQGLQFLIQYYNGEERAKGNILERFSAQQFPDLHSELNLSSLELGDSALYFCASSAGGQPNYGYTFGSGTRLTVV.

This clone was observed a few times. The chain employs TRBV7-2 and TRBJ2-2, with 7 bases fitting TRBD1. The germline V gene encodes CDR1 SGHTA and CDR2 FQGNSA. J was trimmed by 9 bases and V by 4 bases; bases with no gene match: 8. This CDR3 comprises 14 residues. The CDR3 bases are TGTGCCAGCAGCTCGGACAGGTTCAAACGGGAGCTGTTTTTT. This gives the protein CASSSDRFKRELFF.

This chain uses TRBV28 with TRBJ1-1; the D is unclear. This CDR3 comprises 11 residues. V was shortened by 6 bases and J by 4 bases, with 6 bases between the two germline ends. The germline V gene has CDR1 MDHEN and CDR2 SYDVKM. In nucleotides, the CDR3 is TGTGCCAGCAGCTTTGTCACTGAAGCTTTCTTT. Its translation: CASSFVTEAFF.

This clone was observed a few times. The rearrangement links TRBV19 to TRBJ2-7; D perhaps matches TRBD2 (5 bases). This CDR3 has 13 residues. Germline CDR1 is LNHDA and CDR2 is SQIVND (reference sequence). The V and J ends lost 5 bases and 2 bases respectively, with 10 bases between them. The DNA of the CDR3 is TGTGCCAGTAGTTCGACCGGGACCTACGAGCAGTACTTC. Amino acids: CASSSTGTYEQYF. The whole variable domain, filled in from reference TRBV19 and TRBJ2-7, reads DGGITQSPKYLFRKEGQNVTLSCEQNLNHDAMYWYRQDPGQGLRLIYYSQIVNDFQKGDIAEGYSVSREKKESFPLTVTSAQKNPTAFYLCASSSTGTYEQYFGPGTRLTVT.

This clone was seen a few times. CDR3 loop: CASTWAGDNEQFF. In DNA, the CDR3 is TGTGCCAGCACCTGGGCAGGGGACAATGAGCAGTTCTTC. The genes are TRBV6-5 and TRBJ2-1, with a weak D call TRBD1 (6 bases). This CDR3 region has 13 residues. Germline-derived CDR1 and CDR2 are MNHEY and SVGAGI. Trimming took off 7 bases at V and 5 bases at J, with 12 bases between the two ends.